This T cell receptor (beta chain) stems from a study of shared clonotypes between healthy human individuals. Study-wide context: CD4 naive cells filled three plates per donor, CD4 memory three, CD8 naive two and CD8 memory one.

This CDR3 comprises 15 residues. The germline CDR1 and CDR2 sequences are SNHLY and FYNNEI. V lost 4 bases and J lost 6; bases outside the gene matches: 4. TCRdb's table, derived via immunoSEQ multiplex PCR, lists solely in-frame clones and lacks some. The table lists about 1 million clones, about 74% of them singletons. The chain links TRBV2 to TRBJ1-6, with 9 bases that match TRBD1. This receptor was identified in a man aged 18 to 30 in good health. Material: memory CD4+ T cells sorted from blood. Subset defined: CD45RA-negative fraction. CDR3 DNA: TGTGCCAGCAGTGGTAACAGGGGGCCTAATTCACCCCTCCACTTT. Its translation is CASSGNRGPNSPLHF.